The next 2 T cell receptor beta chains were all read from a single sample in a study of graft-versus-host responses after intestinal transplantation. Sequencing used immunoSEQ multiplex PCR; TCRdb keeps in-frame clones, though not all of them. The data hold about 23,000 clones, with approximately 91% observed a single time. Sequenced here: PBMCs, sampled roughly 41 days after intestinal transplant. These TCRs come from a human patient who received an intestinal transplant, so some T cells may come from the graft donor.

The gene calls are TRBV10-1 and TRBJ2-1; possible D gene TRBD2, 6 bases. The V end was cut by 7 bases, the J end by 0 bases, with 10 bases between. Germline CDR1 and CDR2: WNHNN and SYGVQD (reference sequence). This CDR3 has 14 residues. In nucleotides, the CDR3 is TGCGCCAGCACTCCAGCGGGCTCCTACAATGAGCAGTTCTTC. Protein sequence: CASTPAGSYNEQFF.

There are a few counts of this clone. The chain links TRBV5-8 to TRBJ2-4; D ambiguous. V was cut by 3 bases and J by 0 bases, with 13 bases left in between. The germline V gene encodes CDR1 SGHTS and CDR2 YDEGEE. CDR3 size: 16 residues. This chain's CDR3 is CASSSPGQIAKNIQYF. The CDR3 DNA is TGTGCCAGCAGCTCCCCCGGGCAGATAGCCAAAAACATTCAGTACTTC.